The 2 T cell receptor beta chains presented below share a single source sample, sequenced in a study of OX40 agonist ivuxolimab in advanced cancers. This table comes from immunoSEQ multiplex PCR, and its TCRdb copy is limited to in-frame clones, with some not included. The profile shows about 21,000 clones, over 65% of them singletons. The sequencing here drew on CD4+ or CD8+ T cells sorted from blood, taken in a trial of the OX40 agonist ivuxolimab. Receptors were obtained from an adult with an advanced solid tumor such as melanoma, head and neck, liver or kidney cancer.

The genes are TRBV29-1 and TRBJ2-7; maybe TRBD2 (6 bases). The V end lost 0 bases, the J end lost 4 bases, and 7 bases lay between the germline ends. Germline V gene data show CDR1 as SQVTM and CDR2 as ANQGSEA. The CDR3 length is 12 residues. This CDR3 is CSVEDGGYEQYF. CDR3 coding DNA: TGCAGCGTTGAAGACGGGGGTTACGAGCAGTACTTC.

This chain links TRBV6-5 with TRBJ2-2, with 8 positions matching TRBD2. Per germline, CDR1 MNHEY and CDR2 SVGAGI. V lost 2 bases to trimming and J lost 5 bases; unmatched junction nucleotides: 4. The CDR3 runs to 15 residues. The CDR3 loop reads CASSYGTSTTGELFF. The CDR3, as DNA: TGTGCCAGCAGTTACGGGACTAGTACGACCGGGGAGCTGTTTTTT.